The entry below describes one T cell receptor beta chain. The CDR3 has 15 residues. From germline, CDR1 is DFQATT and CDR2 SNEGSKA (reference sequence). V was trimmed by 0 bases and J by 5 bases, leaving 14 bases between them. Random hexamers were used to reverse transcribe an amount of about 0.45 to 1 ug RNA. Amplification of TCR beta CDR3 used immunoSEQ multiplex PCR across 54 Vbeta and 13 Jbeta. TCRdb reanalysed the immunoSEQ multiplex PCR reads using MiXCR and keeps one entry per CDR3 protein. Of approximately 230,000 distinct CDR3 sequences in the sample, about 93% are singletons; the top ten hold around 0.07%. These data belong to a study of CD8 T cells in Susac syndrome.

The receptor was derived from a human donor with multiple sclerosis. The sequencing sample was made of CD4+ T cells from PBMCs. J is TRBJ1-5 and V is TRBV20-1; D remains unclear. The CDR3, as DNA: TGCAGTGCTAGAGATTCGGCGGAAAGGCATCAGCCCCAGCATTTT. Translated: CSARDSAERHQPQHF.